Detailed here is one T cell receptor beta chain. The target antigen is unknown. The data belong to a study of T-cell reconstitution after alpha-beta-depleted transplantation in children. Per germline, CDR1 SGHRS and CDR2 YFSETQ. Trimming took 0 bases from V and 4 from J, leaving 6 bases between them. The CDR3 has 13 amino acids. Unique molecular identifiers were incorporated when the TCRbeta library was constructed. TCRdb ran MiXCR on the PCR reads and lists one entry per CDR3 protein. The repertoire includes 60,000 or so distinct CDR3 sequences, less than 55% of them detected once, and 95% to 98% sits in the top ten. Study conclusions and caveats: A year post-transplant, T-cell counts and diversity derived mostly from newly produced T cells. Where some patients showed high TCRbeta diversity at day 60, it came from recipient T cells and thymic progenitors that had survived. Alpha-beta T cells present about two months after transplant were reported to originate from several hundred expanded graft clones.

Sequenced here: PBMCs, mostly from graft donor cells, sampled 360 days after TCRalphabeta/CD19-depleted stem cell transplant. The chain uses TRBV5-1 and TRBJ2-3; D remains ambiguous. The clonotype was recovered from a male patient aged 5 to 17 who had a stem cell transplant for acute lymphoblastic leukemia, so the T cells may come from the graft donor. CDR3 region: CASSLASADTQYF. In nucleotides, the CDR3 is TGCGCCAGCAGCTTGGCCTCAGCAGATACGCAGTATTTT.